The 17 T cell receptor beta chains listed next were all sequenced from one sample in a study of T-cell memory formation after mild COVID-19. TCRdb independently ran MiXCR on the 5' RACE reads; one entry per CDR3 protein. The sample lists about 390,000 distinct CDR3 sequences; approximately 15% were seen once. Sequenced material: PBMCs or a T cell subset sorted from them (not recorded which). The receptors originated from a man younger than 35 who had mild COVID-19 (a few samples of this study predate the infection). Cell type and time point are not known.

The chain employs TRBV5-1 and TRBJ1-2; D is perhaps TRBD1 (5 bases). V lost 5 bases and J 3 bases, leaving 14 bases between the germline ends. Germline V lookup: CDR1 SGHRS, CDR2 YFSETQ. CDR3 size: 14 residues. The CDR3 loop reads CASSLAGNDYGYTF. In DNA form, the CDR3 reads TGCGCCAGCAGTCTGGCAGGGAATGACTATGGCTACACCTTC.

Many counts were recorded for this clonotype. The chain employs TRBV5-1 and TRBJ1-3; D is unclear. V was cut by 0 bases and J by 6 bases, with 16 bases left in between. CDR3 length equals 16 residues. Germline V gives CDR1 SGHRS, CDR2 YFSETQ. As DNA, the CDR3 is TGCGCCAGCAGCTTGGGGGTTGACGGACTGATAAACACCATATATTTT. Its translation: CASSLGVDGLINTIYF.

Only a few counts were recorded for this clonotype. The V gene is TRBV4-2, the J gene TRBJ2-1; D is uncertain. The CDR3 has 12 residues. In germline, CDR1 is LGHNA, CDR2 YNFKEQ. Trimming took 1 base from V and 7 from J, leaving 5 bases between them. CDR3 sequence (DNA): TGTGCCAGCAGCCAAGGTACAAATGAGCAGTTCTTC. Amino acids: CASSQGTNEQFF.

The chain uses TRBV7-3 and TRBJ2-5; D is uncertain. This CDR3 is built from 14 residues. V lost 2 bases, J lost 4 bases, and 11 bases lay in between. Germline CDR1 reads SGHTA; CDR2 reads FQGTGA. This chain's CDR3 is CASSLSGLGETQYF. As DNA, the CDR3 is TGTGCCAGCAGCTTATCGGGTTTGGGAGAGACCCAGTACTTC. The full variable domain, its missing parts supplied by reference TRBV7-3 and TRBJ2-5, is GAGVSQTPSNKVTEKGKYVELRCDPISGHTALYWYRQSLGQGPEFLIYFQGTGAADDSGLPNDRFFAVRPEGSVSTLKIQRTERGDSAVYLCASSLSGLGETQYFGPGTRLLVL.

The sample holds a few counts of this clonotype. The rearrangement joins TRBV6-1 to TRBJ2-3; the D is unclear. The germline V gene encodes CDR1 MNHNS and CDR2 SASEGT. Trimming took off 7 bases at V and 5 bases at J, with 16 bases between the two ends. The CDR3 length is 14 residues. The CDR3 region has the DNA TGTGCCAGCATCAAGGGCGGAAACCAAGATACGCAGTATTTT. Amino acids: CASIKGGNQDTQYF.

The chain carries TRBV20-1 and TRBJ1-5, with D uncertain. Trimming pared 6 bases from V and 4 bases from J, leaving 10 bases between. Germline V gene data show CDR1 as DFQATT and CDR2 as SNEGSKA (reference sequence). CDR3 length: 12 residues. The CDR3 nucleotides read TGCAGTGCGTGGACCGCAAATCAGCCCCAGCATTTT. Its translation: CSAWTANQPQHF.

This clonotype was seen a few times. DNA for the CDR3: TGTGCCAGCAAAGGCCCAAGACTAGCGGGGAAAGAGACCCAGTACTTC. As protein: CASKGPRLAGKETQYF. The chain employs TRBV2 and TRBJ2-5; 11 bases agree with TRBD2. The ends lost 7 bases at V and 3 bases at J; junction bases unmatched: 10. Germline V gives CDR1 SNHLY, CDR2 FYNNEI. The CDR3 length is 16 residues.

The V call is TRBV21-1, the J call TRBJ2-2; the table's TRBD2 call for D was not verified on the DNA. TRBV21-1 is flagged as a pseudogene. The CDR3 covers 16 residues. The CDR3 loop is CASSSPQRGASGELFF. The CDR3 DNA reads TGTGCCAGCAGCTCCCCCCAGCGGGGGGCTTCAGGGGAGCTGTTTTTT.

The CDR3 nucleotides read TGCGCCAGCAGCCAACCGGGAGAAGAGACCCAGTACTTC. Its translation: CASSQPGEETQYF. The rearrangement uses TRBV4-1 and TRBJ2-5; TRBD2 might be the D (6 bases). Trimming shortened V by 2 bases and J by 3 bases, and 7 bases separated the two germline ends. The CDR3 is 13 amino acids. CDR1 and CDR2 (germline): MGHRA, YSYEKL.

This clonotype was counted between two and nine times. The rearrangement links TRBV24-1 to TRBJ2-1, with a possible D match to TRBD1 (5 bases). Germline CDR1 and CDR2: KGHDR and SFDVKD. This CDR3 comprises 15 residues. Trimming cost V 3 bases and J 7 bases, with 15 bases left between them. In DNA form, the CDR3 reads TGTGCCACCAGTGATGGGTTAAGGGGCAAAAATGAGCAGTTCTTC. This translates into CATSDGLRGKNEQFF.

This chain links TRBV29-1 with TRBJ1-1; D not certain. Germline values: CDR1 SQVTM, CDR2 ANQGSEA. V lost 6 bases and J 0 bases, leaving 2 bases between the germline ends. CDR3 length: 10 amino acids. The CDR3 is CSVMNTEAFF. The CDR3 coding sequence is TGCAGCGTCATGAACACTGAAGCTTTCTTT.

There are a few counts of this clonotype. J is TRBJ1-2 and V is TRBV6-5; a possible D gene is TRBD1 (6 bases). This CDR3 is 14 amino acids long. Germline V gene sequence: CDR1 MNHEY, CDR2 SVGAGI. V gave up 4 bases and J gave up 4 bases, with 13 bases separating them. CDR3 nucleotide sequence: TGTGCCAGCAGTTCCTCGGACAGCTTCTATGGCTACACCTTC. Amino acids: CASSSSDSFYGYTF.

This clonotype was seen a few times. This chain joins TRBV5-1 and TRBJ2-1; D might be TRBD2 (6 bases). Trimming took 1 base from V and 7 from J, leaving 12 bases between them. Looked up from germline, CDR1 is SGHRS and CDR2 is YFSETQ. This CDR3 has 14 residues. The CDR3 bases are TGCGCCAGCAGCTTGTCGCGGGGAGGTAATGAGCAGTTCTTC. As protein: CASSLSRGGNEQFF. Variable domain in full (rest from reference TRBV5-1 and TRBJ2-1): KAGVTQTPRYLIKTRGQQVTLSCSPISGHRSVSWYQQTPGQGLQFLFEYFSETQRNKGNFPGRFSGRQFSNSRSEMNVSTLELGDSALYLCASSLSRGGNEQFFGPGTRLTVL.

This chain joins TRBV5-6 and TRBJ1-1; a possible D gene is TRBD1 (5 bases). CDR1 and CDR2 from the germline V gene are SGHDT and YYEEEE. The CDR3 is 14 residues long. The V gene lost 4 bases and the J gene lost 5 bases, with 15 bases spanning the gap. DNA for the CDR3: TGTGCCAGCAGCCTTCGAATGGGGACTACTGAAGCTTTCTTT. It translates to CASSLRMGTTEAFF.

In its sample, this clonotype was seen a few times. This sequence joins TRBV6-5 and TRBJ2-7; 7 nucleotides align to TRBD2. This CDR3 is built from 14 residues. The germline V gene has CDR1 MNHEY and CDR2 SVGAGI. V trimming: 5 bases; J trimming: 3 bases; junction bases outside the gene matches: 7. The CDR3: CASSPLGGSYEQYF. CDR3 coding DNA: TGTGCCAGCAGTCCCTTGGGGGGGAGCTACGAGCAGTACTTC.

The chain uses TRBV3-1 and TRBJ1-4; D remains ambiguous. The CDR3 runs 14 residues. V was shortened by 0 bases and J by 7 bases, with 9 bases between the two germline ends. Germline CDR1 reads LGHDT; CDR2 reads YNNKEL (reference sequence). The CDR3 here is CASSQDGYVEKLFF. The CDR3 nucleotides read TGTGCCAGCAGCCAAGACGGGTATGTTGAAAAACTGTTTTTT. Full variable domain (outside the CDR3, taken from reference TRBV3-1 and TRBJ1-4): DTAVSQTPKYLVTQMGNDKSIKCEQNLGHDTMYWYKQDSKKFLKIMFSYNNKELIINETVPNRFSPKSPDKAHLNLHINSLELGDSAVYFCASSQDGYVEKLFFGSGTQLSVL.

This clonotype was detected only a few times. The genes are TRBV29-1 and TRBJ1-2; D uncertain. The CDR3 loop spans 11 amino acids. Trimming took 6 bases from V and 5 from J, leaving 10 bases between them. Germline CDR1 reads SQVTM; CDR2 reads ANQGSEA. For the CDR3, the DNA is TGCAGCGTGGGAGGGCTTTATGGCTACACCTTC. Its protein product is CSVGGLYGYTF.